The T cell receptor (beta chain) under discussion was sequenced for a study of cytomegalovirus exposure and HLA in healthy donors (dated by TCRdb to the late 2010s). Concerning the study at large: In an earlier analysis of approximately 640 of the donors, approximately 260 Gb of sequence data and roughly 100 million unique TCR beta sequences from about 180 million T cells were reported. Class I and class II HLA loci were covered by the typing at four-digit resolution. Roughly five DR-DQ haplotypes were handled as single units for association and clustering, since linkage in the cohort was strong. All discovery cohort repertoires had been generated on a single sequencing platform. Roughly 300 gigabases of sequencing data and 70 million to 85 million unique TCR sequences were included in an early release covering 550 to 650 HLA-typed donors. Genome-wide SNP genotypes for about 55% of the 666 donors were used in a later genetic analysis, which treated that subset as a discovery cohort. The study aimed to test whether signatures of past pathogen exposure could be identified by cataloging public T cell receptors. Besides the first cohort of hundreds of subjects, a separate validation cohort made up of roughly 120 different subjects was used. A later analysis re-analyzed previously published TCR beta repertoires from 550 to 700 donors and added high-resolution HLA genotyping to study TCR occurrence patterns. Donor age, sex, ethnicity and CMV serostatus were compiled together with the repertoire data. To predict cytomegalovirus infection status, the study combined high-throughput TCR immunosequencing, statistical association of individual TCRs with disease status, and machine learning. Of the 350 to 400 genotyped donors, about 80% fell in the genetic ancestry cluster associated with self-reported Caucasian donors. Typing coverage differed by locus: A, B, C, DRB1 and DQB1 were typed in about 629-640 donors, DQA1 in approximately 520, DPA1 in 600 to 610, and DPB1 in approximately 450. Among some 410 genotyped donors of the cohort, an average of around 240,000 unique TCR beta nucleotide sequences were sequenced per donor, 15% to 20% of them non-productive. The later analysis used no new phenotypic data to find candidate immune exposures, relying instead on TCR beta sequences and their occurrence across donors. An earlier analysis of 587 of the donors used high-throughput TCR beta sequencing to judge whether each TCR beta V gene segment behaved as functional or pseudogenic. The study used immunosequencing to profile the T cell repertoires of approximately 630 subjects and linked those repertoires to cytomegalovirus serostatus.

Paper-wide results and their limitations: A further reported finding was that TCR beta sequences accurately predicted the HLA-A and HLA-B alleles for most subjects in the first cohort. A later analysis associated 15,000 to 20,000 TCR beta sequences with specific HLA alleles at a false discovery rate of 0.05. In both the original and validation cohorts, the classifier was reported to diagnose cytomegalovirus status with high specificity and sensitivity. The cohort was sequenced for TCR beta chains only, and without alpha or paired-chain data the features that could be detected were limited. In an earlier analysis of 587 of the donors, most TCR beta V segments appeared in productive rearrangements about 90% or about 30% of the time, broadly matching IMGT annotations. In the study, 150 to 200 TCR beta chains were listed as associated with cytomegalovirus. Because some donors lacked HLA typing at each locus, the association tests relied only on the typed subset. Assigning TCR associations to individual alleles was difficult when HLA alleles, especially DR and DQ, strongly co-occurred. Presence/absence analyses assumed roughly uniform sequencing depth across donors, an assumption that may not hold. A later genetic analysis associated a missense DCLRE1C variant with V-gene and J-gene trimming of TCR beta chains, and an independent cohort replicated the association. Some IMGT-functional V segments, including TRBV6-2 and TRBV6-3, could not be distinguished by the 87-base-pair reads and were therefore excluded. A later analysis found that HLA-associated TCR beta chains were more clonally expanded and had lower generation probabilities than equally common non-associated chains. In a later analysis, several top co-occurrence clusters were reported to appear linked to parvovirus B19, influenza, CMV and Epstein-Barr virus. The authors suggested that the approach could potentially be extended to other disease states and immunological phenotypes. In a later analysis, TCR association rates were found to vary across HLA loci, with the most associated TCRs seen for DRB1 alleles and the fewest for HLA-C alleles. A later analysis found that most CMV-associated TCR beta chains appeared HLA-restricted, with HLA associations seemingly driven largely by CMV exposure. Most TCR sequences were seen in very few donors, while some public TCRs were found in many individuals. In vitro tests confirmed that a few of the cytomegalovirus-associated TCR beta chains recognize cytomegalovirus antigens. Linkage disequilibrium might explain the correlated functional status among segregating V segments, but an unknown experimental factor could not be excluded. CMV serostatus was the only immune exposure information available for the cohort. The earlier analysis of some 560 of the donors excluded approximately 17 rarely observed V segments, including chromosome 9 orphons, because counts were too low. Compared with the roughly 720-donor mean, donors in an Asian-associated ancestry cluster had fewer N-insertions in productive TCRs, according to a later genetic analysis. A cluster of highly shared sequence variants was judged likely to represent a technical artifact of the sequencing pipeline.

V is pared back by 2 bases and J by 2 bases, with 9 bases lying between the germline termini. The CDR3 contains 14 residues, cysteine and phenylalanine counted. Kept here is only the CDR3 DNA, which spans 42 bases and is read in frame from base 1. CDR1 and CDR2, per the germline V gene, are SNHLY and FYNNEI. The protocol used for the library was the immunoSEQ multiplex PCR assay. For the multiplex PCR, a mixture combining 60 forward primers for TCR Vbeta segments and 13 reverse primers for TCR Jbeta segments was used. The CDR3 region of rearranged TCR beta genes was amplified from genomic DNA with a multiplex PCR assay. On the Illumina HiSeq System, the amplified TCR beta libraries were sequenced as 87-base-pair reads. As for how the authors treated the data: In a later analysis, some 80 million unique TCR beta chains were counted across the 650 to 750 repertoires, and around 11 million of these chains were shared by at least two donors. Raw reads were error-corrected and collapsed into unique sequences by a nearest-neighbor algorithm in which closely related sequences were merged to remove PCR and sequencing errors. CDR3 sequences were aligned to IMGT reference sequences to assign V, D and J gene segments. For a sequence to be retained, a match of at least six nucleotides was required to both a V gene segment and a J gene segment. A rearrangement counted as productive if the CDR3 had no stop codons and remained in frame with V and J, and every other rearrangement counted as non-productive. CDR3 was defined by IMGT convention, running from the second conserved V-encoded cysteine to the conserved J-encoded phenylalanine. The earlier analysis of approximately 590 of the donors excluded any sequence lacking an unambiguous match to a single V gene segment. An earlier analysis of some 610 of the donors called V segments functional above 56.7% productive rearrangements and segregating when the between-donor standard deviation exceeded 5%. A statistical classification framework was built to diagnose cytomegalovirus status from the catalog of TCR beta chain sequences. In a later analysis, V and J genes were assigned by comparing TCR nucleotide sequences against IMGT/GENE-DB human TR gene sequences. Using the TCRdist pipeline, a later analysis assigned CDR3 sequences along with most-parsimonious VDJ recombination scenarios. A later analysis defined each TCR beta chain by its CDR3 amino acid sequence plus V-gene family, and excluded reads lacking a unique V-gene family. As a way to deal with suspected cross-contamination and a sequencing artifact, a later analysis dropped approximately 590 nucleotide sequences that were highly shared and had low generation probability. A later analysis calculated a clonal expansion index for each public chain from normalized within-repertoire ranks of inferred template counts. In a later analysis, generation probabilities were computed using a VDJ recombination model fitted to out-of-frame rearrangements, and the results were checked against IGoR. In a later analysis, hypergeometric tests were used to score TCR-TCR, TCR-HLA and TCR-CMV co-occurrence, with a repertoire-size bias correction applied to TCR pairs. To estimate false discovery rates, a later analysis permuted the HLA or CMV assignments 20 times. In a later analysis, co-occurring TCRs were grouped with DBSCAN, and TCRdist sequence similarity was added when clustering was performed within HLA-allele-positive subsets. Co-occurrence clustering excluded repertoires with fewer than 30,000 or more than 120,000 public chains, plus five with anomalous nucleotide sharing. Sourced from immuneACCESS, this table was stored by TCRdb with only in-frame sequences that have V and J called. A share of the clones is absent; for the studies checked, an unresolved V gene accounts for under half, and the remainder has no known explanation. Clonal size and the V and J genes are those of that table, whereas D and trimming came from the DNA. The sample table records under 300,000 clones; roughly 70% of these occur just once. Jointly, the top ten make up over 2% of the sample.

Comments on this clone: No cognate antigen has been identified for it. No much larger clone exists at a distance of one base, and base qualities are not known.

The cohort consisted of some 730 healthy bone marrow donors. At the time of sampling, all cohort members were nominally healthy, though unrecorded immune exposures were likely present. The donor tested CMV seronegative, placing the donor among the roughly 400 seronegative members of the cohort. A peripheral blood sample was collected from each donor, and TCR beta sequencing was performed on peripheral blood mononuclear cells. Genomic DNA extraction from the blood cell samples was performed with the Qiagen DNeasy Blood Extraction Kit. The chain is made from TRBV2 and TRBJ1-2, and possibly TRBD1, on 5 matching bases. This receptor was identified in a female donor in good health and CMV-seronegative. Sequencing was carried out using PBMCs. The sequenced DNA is TGTGCCAGCAGTGAATGGGCAGGGAACTATGGCTACACCTTC. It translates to CASSEWAGNYGYTF.